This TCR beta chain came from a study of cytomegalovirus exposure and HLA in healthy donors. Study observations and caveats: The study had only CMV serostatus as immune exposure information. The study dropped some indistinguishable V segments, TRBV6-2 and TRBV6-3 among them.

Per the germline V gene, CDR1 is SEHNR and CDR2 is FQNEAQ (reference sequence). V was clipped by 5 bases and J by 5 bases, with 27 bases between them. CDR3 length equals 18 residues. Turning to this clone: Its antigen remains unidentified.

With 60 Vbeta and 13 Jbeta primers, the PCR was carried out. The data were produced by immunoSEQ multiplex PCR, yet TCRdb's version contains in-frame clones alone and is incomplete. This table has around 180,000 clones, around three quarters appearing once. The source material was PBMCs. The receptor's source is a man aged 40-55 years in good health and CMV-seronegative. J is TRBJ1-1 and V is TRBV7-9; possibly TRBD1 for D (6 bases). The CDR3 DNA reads TGTGCCAGCAGCCCCCCGCGGGGGGGGGCCTTACAAATTACTGAAGCTTTCTTT. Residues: CASSPPRGGALQITEAFF.